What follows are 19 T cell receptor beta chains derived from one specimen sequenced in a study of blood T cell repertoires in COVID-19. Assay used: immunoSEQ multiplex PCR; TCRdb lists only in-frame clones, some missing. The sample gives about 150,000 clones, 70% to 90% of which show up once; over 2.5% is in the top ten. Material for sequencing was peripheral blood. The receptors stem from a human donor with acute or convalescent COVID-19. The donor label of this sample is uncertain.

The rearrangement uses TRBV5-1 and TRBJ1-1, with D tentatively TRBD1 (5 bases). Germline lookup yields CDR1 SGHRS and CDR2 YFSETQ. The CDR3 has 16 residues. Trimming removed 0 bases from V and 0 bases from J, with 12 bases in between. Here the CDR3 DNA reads TGCGCCAGCAGCTTGGCCCAGGGATCCATGAACACTGAAGCTTTCTTT. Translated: CASSLAQGSMNTEAFF.

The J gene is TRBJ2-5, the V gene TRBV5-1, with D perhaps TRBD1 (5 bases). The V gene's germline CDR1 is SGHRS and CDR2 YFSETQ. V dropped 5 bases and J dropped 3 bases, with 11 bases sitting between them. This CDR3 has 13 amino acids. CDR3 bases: TGCGCCAGCAGGATGGGGCCAGAAGAGACCCAGTACTTC. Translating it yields CASRMGPEETQYF.

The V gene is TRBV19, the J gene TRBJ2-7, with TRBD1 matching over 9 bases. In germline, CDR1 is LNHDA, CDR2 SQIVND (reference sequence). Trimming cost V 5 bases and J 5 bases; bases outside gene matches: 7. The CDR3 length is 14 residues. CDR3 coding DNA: TGTGCCAGTAGTCCCGGGACAGGGTCGGACGAGCAGTACTTC. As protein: CASSPGTGSDEQYF.

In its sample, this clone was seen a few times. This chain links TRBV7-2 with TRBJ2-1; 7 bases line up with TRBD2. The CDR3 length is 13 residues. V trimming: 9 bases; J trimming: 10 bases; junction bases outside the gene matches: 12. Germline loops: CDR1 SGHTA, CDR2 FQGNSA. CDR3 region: CARDKTSGTEQFF. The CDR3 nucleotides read TGTGCCAGGGACAAAACCAGCGGGACGGAGCAGTTCTTC.

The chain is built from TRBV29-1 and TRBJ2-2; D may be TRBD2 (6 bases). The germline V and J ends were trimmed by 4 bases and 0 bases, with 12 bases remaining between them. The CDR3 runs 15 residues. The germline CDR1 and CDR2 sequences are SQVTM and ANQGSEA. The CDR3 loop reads CSVVLIAANTGELFF. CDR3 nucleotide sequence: TGCAGCGTTGTACTGATAGCGGCGAACACCGGGGAGCTGTTTTTT.

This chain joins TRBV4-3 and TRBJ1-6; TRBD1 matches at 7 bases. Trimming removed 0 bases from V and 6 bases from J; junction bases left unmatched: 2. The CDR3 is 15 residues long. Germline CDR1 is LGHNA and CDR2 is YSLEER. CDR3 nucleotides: TGCGCCAGCAGCCAAGATGGGACAGTTAATTCACCCCTCCACTTT. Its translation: CASSQDGTVNSPLHF.

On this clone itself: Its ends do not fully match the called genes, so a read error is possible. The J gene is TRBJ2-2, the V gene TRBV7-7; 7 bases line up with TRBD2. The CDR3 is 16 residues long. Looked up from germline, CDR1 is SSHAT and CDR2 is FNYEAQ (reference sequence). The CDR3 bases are TGTGCTAGCAGCTTAGAGGCGGGAGTGTTAACCGGGGAGCTGTTTTTT. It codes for CASSLEAGVLTGELFF.

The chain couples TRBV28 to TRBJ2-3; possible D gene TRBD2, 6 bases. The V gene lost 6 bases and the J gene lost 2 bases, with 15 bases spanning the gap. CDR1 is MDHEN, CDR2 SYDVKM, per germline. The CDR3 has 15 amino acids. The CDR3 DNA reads TGTGCCAGCAGAGTAATTAGCGGCTACACAGATACGCAGTATTTT. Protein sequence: CASRVISGYTDTQYF.

The CDR3 region is CASSLTRTGEQYV. CDR3 DNA: TGTGCCAGCAGCTTGACGCGCACCGGCGAGCAGTACGTC. The rearrangement joins TRBV5-6 to TRBJ2-7; no clear D gene. Germline V lookup: CDR1 SGHDT, CDR2 YYEEEE. CDR3 size: 13 residues. Trimming took off 1 base at V and 6 bases at J, with 11 bases between the two ends.

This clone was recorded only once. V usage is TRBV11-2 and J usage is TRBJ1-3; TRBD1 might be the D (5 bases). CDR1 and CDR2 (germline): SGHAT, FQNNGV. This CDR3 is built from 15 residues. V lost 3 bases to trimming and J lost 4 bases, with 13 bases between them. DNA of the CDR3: TGTGCCAGCAGCTTCAAGGGGATTCTGGGAAACACCATATATTTT. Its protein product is CASSFKGILGNTIYF.

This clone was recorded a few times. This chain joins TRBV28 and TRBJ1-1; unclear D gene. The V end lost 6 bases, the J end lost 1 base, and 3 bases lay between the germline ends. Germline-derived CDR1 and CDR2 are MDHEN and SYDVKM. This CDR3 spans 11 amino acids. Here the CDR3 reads CASRANTEAFF. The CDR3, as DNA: TGTGCCAGCAGGGCGAACACTGAAGCTTTCTTT.

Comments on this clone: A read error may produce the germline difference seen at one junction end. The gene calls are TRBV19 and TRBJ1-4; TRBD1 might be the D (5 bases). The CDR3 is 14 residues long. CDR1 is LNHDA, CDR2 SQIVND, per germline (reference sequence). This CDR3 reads CASSTLGTKEKLFF. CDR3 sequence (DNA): TGTGCCAGTAGTACCCTCGGGACTAAAGAAAAACTGTTTTTT.

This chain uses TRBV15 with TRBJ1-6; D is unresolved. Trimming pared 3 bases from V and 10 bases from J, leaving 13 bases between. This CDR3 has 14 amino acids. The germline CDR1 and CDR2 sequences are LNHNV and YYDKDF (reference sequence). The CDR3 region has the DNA TGTGCCACCAGCAGTGATAGCCTCCTGTCACCCCTCCACTTT. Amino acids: CATSSDSLLSPLHF.

This CDR3 is CASSPEAGTGSQPQHF. The CDR3 DNA sequence: TGTGCCAGCTCACCCGAGGCCGGGACAGGGAGTCAGCCCCAGCATTTT. V usage is TRBV18 and J usage is TRBJ1-5; the match to TRBD1 covers 9 bases. CDR1 KGHSH and CDR2 LQKENI come from the germline V gene. CDR3 size: 16 residues. Unmatched junction bases numbered 9, after V lost 3 bases and J lost 6 bases.

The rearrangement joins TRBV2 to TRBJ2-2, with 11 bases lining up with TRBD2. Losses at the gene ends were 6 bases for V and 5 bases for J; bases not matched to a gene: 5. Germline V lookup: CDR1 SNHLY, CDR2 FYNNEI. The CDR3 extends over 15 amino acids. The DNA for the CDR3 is TGTGCCAGCAGCGGCCGGACTAGCGGGACCGGGGAGCTGTTTTTT. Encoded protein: CASSGRTSGTGELFF.

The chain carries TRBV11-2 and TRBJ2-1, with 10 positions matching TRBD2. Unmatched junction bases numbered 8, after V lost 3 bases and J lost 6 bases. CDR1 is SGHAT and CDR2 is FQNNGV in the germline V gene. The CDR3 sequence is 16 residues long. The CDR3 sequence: CASSFVRGLASNEQFF. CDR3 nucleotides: TGTGCCAGCAGCTTCGTGAGGGGACTAGCGTCCAATGAGCAGTTCTTC.

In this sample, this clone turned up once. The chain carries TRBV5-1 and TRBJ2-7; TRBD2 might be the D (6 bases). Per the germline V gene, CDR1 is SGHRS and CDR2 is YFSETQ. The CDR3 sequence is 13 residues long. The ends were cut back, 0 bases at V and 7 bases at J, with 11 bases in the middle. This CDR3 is CASSLAQEGEQYF. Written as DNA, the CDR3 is TGCGCCAGCAGCTTGGCCCAGGAGGGTGAGCAGTACTTC.

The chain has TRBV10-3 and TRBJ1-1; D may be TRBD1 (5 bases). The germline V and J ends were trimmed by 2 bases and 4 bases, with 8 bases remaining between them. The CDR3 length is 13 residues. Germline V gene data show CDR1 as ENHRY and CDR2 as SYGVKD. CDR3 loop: CAISEVGGTEAFF. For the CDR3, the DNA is TGTGCCATCAGTGAGGTGGGGGGCACTGAAGCTTTCTTT.

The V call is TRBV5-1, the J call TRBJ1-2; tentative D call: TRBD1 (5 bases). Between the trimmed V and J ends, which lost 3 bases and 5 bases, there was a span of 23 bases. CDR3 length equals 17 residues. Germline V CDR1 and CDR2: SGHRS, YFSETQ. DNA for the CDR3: TGCGCCAGCAGCTCGCGTACGGGCGGGGCACGGAATTATGGCTACACCTTC. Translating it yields CASSSRTGGARNYGYTF.